What follows are 12 T cell receptor beta chains derived from one specimen sequenced in a study of blood T cell repertoires in COVID-19. TCRdb's table, derived via immunoSEQ multiplex PCR, lists solely in-frame clones and lacks some. The repertoire holds about 150,000 clones, with 70% to 90% as singletons. Material for sequencing was peripheral blood. These TCRs come from a man in his fifties or sixties with COVID-19, enrolled during active disease.

This chain links TRBV10-3 with TRBJ2-7, with D perhaps TRBD1 (5 bases). The V gene lost 8 bases and the J gene lost 5 bases, with 16 bases spanning the gap. The germline gives CDR1 ENHRY, CDR2 SYGVKD. The CDR3 runs to 13 residues. The CDR3 DNA reads TGTGCCATCCGACAGTCCCTTGGTCACGAGCAGTACTTC. Translation: CAIRQSLGHEQYF.

This sequence joins TRBV20-1 and TRBJ1-2; D perhaps matches TRBD1 (5 bases). The CDR3 has 9 amino acids. Per the germline V gene, CDR1 is DFQATT and CDR2 is SNEGSKA (reference sequence). The chain's CDR3 is CSPLQGGTF. CDR3 coding DNA: TGCAGCCCCTTGCAGGGAGGAACCTTC.

This chain joins TRBV2 and TRBJ1-1, with unresolved D. The CDR3 has 14 residues. Trimming removed 1 base from V and 0 bases from J, with 6 bases in between. The V gene's germline CDR1 is SNHLY and CDR2 FYNNEI. CDR3 region: CASSEGRLNTEAFF. DNA of the CDR3: TGTGCCAGCAGTGAAGGGCGGTTGAACACTGAAGCTTTCTTT. Variable domain in full (rest from reference TRBV2 and TRBJ1-1): EPEVTQTPSHQVTQMGQEVILRCVPISNHLYFYWYRQILGQKVEFLVSFYNNEISEKSEIFDDQFSVERPDGSNFTLKIRSTKLEDSAMYFCASSEGRLNTEAFFGQGTRLTVV.

The chain carries TRBV7-2 and TRBJ2-1; 7 bases are shared with TRBD1. The V gene end was trimmed by 4 bases and the J gene end by 3 bases; junction bases not matched to a gene: 6. There are 15 residues in the CDR3. The V gene's germline CDR1 is SGHTA and CDR2 FQGNSA. Written as DNA, the CDR3 is TGTGCCAGCAGCTCCACCGGGACAGACTACAATGAGCAGTTCTTC. Translation: CASSSTGTDYNEQFF.

The chain has TRBV6-4 and TRBJ1-2, with D hard to call. The germline V and J ends were trimmed by 2 bases and 0 bases, with 10 bases remaining between them. Per the germline V gene, CDR1 is MRHNA and CDR2 is SNTAGT. The CDR3 has 15 residues. The CDR3 spells CASSDEWGANYGYTF. The CDR3 DNA reads as TGTGCCAGCAGTGACGAGTGGGGAGCTAACTATGGCTACACCTTC.

The chain carries TRBV28 and TRBJ1-5; no clear D gene. The CDR3 is 14 amino acids. Trimming left V 10 bases short and J 0 bases short, with 13 bases between. The germline gives CDR1 MDHEN, CDR2 SYDVKM. CDR3 bases: TGTGCCATACCGGGTCCCTATAGCAATCAGCCCCAGCATTTT. As protein: CAIPGPYSNQPQHF.

Only one count was recorded for this clone. The V and J genes are TRBV6-2 or TRBV6-3 and TRBJ1-6; 8 positions agree with TRBD1. The trim removed 5 bases at V and 7 bases at J, leaving 7 bases unmatched. Germline loops: CDR1 MNHEY, CDR2 SVGEGT. The CDR3 is 15 residues long. The DNA for the CDR3 is TGTGCCAGCAGTCGCACGACAGGGGTGAATTCACCCCTCCACTTT. Translated: CASSRTTGVNSPLHF.

J is TRBJ1-5 and V is TRBV10-3; D is unresolved. The V end lost 3 bases, the J end lost 7 bases, and 19 bases lay between the germline ends. The V gene's germline CDR1 is ENHRY and CDR2 SYGVKD. The CDR3 has 16 residues. As DNA, the CDR3 is TGTGCCATCAGTGACCATGCTCGAGGGTCCGGGCAGCCCCAGCATTTT. Residues: CAISDHARGSGQPQHF.

J is TRBJ2-1 and V is TRBV11-2; the D is unclear. V dropped 1 base and J dropped 0 bases, with 7 bases sitting between them. The CDR3 consists of 15 residues. Looked up from germline, CDR1 is SGHAT and CDR2 is FQNNGV. The CDR3 region is CASSLAYGSYNEQFF. In DNA form, the CDR3 reads TGTGCCAGCAGCTTAGCTTACGGCTCCTACAATGAGCAGTTCTTC.

The genes are TRBV12-3 or TRBV12-4 and TRBJ2-5; D gene uncertain. With 7 bases removed from V and 5 bases from J, the gap between germline ends came to 14 bases. The CDR3 contains 13 residues. The CDR3 DNA reads as TGTGCCAGCACCCGCATAACCGGGGAGACCCAGTACTTC. It codes for CASTRITGETQYF.

This chain links TRBV3-1 (or the pseudogene TRBV3-2) with TRBJ2-4; 10 nucleotides match TRBD2. The germline V gene encodes CDR1 LGHDT and CDR2 YNNKEL (reference sequence). The J segment lost 1 base and the V segment lost 6 bases, leaving 3 bases of the junction unmatched. The CDR3 is made up of 15 amino acids. The CDR3 loop reads CASSLAGEAKNIQYF. For the CDR3, the DNA is TGTGCCAGCAGTCTAGCGGGAGAGGCCAAAAACATTCAGTACTTC.

V usage is TRBV7-8 and J usage is TRBJ1-1; weak D call: TRBD1 (6 bases). This CDR3 region has 13 residues. CDR1 SGHVS and CDR2 FQNEAQ come from the germline V gene. Trimming removed 3 bases at V and 6 bases at J, with 11 bases between. DNA for the CDR3: TGTGCCAGCAGCTTTTCAGGGGATTCTGAAGCTTTCTTT. The encoded protein is CASSFSGDSEAFF.